Each of the 31 T cell receptor beta chains below was sequenced from the same sample in a study of blood T cells in healthy people across ages (dated by TCRdb to about 2015). The library was prepared using 5' RACE. Sequencer: Illumina HiSeq 2500. A second PCR of roughly 6 to 12 cycles was performed with a sample-barcoded 5' primer and a J-beta primer mix. TCRdb took the public reads, trimmed them with fastp at Q25, ran MiXCR for clone calling and kept in-frame beta chains. Under each unique CDR3 protein, matching rows form one entry showing the most common genes and DNA. The sample data list roughly 730,000 distinct CDR3 sequences, and 56% of these were observed just once. Roughly 25% of the sample comes from the top ten. The sample comprised blood. These receptors were collected from a man between 35 and 55 years old in good health.

This clonotype was seen a few times. This chain links TRBV5-6 with TRBJ2-1; D not certain. Trimming shortened V by 0 bases and J by 2 bases, and 15 bases separated the two germline ends. The CDR3 sequence is 17 residues long. Germline CDR1 reads SGHDT; CDR2 reads YYEEEE. CDR3 DNA: TGTGCCAGCAGCTTGGGCTCCAGCCCCATCCCCTACAATGAGCAGTTCTTC. Amino acids: CASSLGSSPIPYNEQFF.

The chain recombines TRBV12-3 or TRBV12-4 with TRBJ2-7; perhaps TRBD2 as D (6 bases). Gene TRBJ2-5 matches the end of the DNA better, so the J call may be wrong. The CDR3 is 15 amino acids. The CDR3 region is CASRPTLGGGETQYF. The CDR3 nucleotides are TGTGCCAGCAGACCAACCCTAGGTGGAGGGGAGACCCAGTACTTC.

The genes are TRBV7-9 and TRBJ1-5; D not certain. CDR3 size: 12 residues. Trimming pared 3 bases from V and 11 bases from J, leaving 11 bases between. In germline, CDR1 is SEHNR, CDR2 FQNEAQ (reference sequence). The CDR3 DNA reads as TGTGCCAGCAGCTTTGATGCGTGGGCCCAGCATTTT. The encoded protein is CASSFDAWAQHF.

This chain uses TRBV7-2 with TRBJ2-5; D gene unclear. V lost 5 bases and J 1 base, leaving 8 bases between the germline ends. In germline, CDR1 is SGHTA, CDR2 FQGNSA. The CDR3 runs 13 residues. The CDR3 sequence is CASSVMSQETQYF. The CDR3 region has the DNA TGTGCCAGCAGCGTAATGTCCCAAGAGACCCAGTACTTC.

This rearrangement joins TRBV12-3 or TRBV12-4 to TRBJ1-5; tentative D call: TRBD1 (6 bases). This CDR3 comprises 15 residues. Trimming shortened V by 5 bases and J by 5 bases, and 16 bases separated the two germline ends. The CDR3 nucleotides read TGTGCCAGCAGTCTCCGACAGGTGGGCGATCAGCCCCAGCATTTT. Translated, it gives CASSLRQVGDQPQHF.

V and J are TRBV7-2 and TRBJ1-1; no clear D. The germline V gene has CDR1 SGHTA and CDR2 FQGNSA. There are 15 residues in the CDR3. V lost 0 bases and J lost 1, with 9 bases in between. The CDR3 coding sequence is TGTGCCAGCAGCTTAGCCATGGCAGGGAACACTGAAGCTTTCTTT. Its translation: CASSLAMAGNTEAFF.

The V gene is TRBV7-2, the J gene TRBJ1-6; TRBD1 is a possible D gene (5 bases). CDR1 SGHTA and CDR2 FQGNSA come from the germline V gene. This CDR3 is 18 amino acids long. V lost 4 bases and J lost 9, with 25 bases in between. CDR3 sequence (DNA): TGTGCCAGCAGCTCCGGGGTTGCGGGAGGGAGGGGTGCTTCACCCCTCCACTTT. It yields the protein CASSSGVAGGRGASPLHF.

The chain is built from TRBV5-4 and TRBJ1-2; D call uncertain. Trimming removed 0 bases from V and 3 bases from J, with 9 bases in between. The CDR3 has 14 residues. Germline V gives CDR1 SGHNT, CDR2 YYREEE (reference sequence). CDR3 nucleotides: TGTGCCAGCAGCTTGGAGGTCTTTGACTATGGCTACACCTTC. Translated, it gives CASSLEVFDYGYTF.

This clonotype has a handful of counts. The chain is built from TRBV3-1 and TRBJ1-6, with no clear D. V was trimmed by 4 bases and J by 8 bases, leaving 12 bases between them. The V gene's germline CDR1 is LGHDT and CDR2 YNNKEL (reference sequence). This CDR3 has 14 amino acids. CDR3 nucleotides: TGTGCCAGCAGCCCGAGAGGACTGCATTCACCCCTCCACTTT. Amino acids: CASSPRGLHSPLHF.

The rearrangement joins TRBV7-2 to TRBJ2-1; D uncertain. The CDR3 length is 10 residues. Germline assignment: CDR1 SGHTA and CDR2 FQGNSA. Trimming stripped 5 bases from V and 10 bases from J, with 6 bases between. The CDR3 sequence is CASSPEEQFF. The CDR3 DNA reads as TGTGCCAGCAGCCCTGAGGAGCAGTTCTTC. Supplemented by reference TRBV7-2 and TRBJ2-1, the full variable domain reads GAGVSQSPSNKVTEKGKDVELRCDPISGHTALYWYRQSLGQGLEFLIYFQGNSAPDKSGLPSDRFSAERTGGSVSTLTIQRTQQEDSAVYLCASSPEEQFFGPGTRLTVL.

This chain connects TRBV20-1 to TRBJ1-1; a possible D gene is TRBD1 (5 bases). Deletions cut 8 bases from V and 6 bases from J, with 7 bases between. Looked up from germline, CDR1 is DFQATT and CDR2 is SNEGSKA (reference sequence). The CDR3 has 9 residues. CDR3 sequence reads: CSPGAEAFF. CDR3 bases: TGCAGTCCGGGGGCTGAAGCTTTCTTT.

V gene TRBV29-1 combines with J gene TRBJ2-3; 7 bases are a match to TRBD1. The CDR3 consists of 13 residues. Germline values: CDR1 SQVTM, CDR2 ANQGSEA. J gave up 2 bases and V 8 bases, and 7 bases lay outside the gene matches. The CDR3 sequence: CSWGRGITDTQYF. The CDR3 nucleotides are TGCAGCTGGGGCAGGGGGATCACAGATACGCAGTATTTT.

In regard to this clonotype: Mismatch with germline at one junction end may stem from a read error. The chain carries TRBV2 and TRBJ2-1; TRBD2 aligns across 14 bases. There are 16 residues in the CDR3. Germline V gene lookup returns CDR1 SNHLY and CDR2 FYNNEI. The CDR3 bases are TGTGCCTGCAGTGGACTAGCGGGAGGTTCCTACAATGAGCAGTTCTTC. Protein sequence: CACSGLAGGSYNEQFF.

The chain employs TRBV2 and TRBJ1-2; 8 nucleotides align to TRBD1. The V gene end was trimmed by 6 bases and the J gene end by 4 bases; junction bases not matched to a gene: 10. The CDR3 runs to 15 residues. The V gene's germline CDR1 is SNHLY and CDR2 FYNNEI. The CDR3 DNA reads TGTGCCAGCAGGGAAACAGGGGGTGCGGGCTATGGCTACACCTTC. Translated: CASRETGGAGYGYTF.

In its sample, this clonotype was seen a few times. The chain recombines TRBV5-6 with TRBJ1-1; D may be TRBD1 (5 bases). This CDR3 has 13 amino acids. V was pared by 2 bases and J by 5 bases, with 10 bases between. The germline CDR1 and CDR2 sequences are SGHDT and YYEEEE. CDR3 region: CASSFRGGTEAFF. The DNA for the CDR3 is TGTGCCAGCAGCTTCCGGGGGGGGACTGAAGCTTTCTTT.

The chain combines TRBV28 with TRBJ1-2, with D perhaps TRBD1 (6 bases). The V and J ends lost 6 bases and 5 bases respectively, with 13 bases between them. Germline assignment: CDR1 MDHEN and CDR2 SYDVKM. This CDR3 comprises 13 residues. The CDR3 nucleotides read TGTGCCAGCAGGTTTAGGGGGAGGTATGGCTACACCTTC. Translation: CASRFRGRYGYTF.

The chain links TRBV18 to TRBJ1-2; 8 bases line up with TRBD1. Germline assignment: CDR1 KGHSH and CDR2 LQKENI. This CDR3 has 16 residues. The J segment lost 5 bases and the V segment lost 6 bases, leaving 14 bases of the junction unmatched. CDR3 sequence reads: CASSRPSTGAPYGYTF. The CDR3 DNA follows: TGTGCCAGCTCCCGCCCCTCGACAGGGGCGCCTTATGGCTACACCTTC.

The chain uses TRBV18 and TRBJ2-4; D might be TRBD1 (5 bases). The end of the DNA fits TRBJ2-7 better, so the J call may be wrong. CDR3 length: 12 amino acids. Per germline, CDR1 KGHSH and CDR2 LQKENI. The CDR3 sequence is CASSPGAPEQYF. The CDR3 DNA sequence: TGTGCCAGCTCACCAGGGGCCCCCGAGCAGTACTTC.

This clonotype was seen only once. This rearrangement joins TRBV24-1 to TRBJ2-7, with 7 bases identical to TRBD1. The germline CDR1 and CDR2 sequences are KGHDR and SFDVKD. The junction had 6 bases not matched to a gene; V was cut back by 3 bases and J by 2 bases. There are 15 residues in the CDR3. The CDR3 sequence: CATSDNRGVPYEQYF. CDR3 nucleotide sequence: TGTGCCACCAGTGATAACAGGGGAGTACCCTACGAGCAGTACTTC.

The rearrangement links TRBV29-1 to TRBJ2-7; D tentatively reads TRBD1 or TRBD2 (5 bases each). The V gene lost 5 bases and the J gene lost 7 bases, with 24 bases spanning the gap. Germline V lookup: CDR1 SQVTM, CDR2 ANQGSEA. The CDR3 consists of 15 residues. The CDR3 DNA follows: TGCAGCGTTTTATCAGGGACCCCTGACATGGGTGAGCAGTACTTC. Its protein product is CSVLSGTPDMGEQYF.

The chain couples TRBV25-1 to TRBJ2-1, with 8 nucleotides matching TRBD1. Unmatched junction bases numbered 9, after V lost 7 bases and J lost 1 base. The CDR3 covers 16 residues. From germline, CDR1 is MGHDK and CDR2 SYGVNS. This chain's CDR3 is CASTGQGAPSYNEQFF. CDR3 coding DNA: TGTGCCAGCACCGGGCAGGGGGCGCCGTCCTACAATGAGCAGTTCTTC.

The gene calls are TRBV5-4 and TRBJ2-3; D is perhaps TRBD1 or TRBD2 (6 bases each). The CDR3 is 14 residues long. Germline-derived CDR1 and CDR2 are SGHNT and YYREEE (reference sequence). The V end lost 4 bases, the J end lost 1 base, and 10 bases lay between the germline ends. The CDR3 DNA reads as TGTGCCAGCAGCACGGAGGGGGGCACAGATACGCAGTATTTT. This translates into CASSTEGGTDTQYF.

The chain employs TRBV7-8 and TRBJ2-3, with D possibly TRBD1 on 6 matching bases. The CDR3 runs to 15 residues. The V and J ends lost 1 base and 2 bases respectively, with 10 bases between them. The germline gives CDR1 SGHVS, CDR2 FQNEAQ. The CDR3 reads CASSLGDTYTDTQYF. CDR3 in DNA: TGTGCCAGCAGCTTAGGGGACACCTACACAGATACGCAGTATTTT.

The chain recombines TRBV29-1 with TRBJ2-7, with 7 nucleotides matching TRBD1. After removal of 0 bases from V and 2 bases from J, the junction contained 4 bases not matched to a gene. The CDR3 contains 14 residues. CDR1 and CDR2 (germline): SQVTM, ANQGSEA. CDR3 in DNA: TGCAGCGTTGAAGAGGGGCAGGGGGCCTACGAGCAGTACTTC. The encoded protein is CSVEEGQGAYEQYF.

This clonotype has a handful of counts. This chain joins TRBV10-3 and TRBJ2-5, with D perhaps matching TRBD1 (5 bases). The CDR3 length is 12 residues. Germline loops: CDR1 ENHRY, CDR2 SYGVKD. V lost 6 bases and J lost 5, with 10 bases in between. Written as DNA, the CDR3 is TGTGCCATCAGAGACAGCCTCGAGACCCAGTACTTC. Translation gives CAIRDSLETQYF.

Written as DNA, the CDR3 is TGCAGTGCGCCGGACCGCTATAGCACAGATACGCAGTATTTT. Translation: CSAPDRYSTDTQYF. The V gene is TRBV20-1, the J gene TRBJ2-3; D remains unclear. CDR1 and CDR2 (germline): DFQATT, SNEGSKA (reference sequence). V was cut by 6 bases and J by 0 bases, with 13 bases left in between. This CDR3 has 14 residues.

The V and J genes are TRBV7-2 and TRBJ2-3; possible D gene TRBD1, 5 bases. V dropped 5 bases and J dropped 6 bases, with 12 bases sitting between them. Germline V gene lookup returns CDR1 SGHTA and CDR2 FQGNSA. The CDR3 runs to 13 residues. The CDR3 nucleotides read TGTGCCAGCAGCCACCAACCAGGGGATACGCAGTATTTT. Translating gives CASSHQPGDTQYF.

This clonotype was seen a single time. The V gene is TRBV6-1, the J gene TRBJ1-2; no reliable D call. The ends were cut back, 0 bases at V and 5 bases at J, with 10 bases in the middle. This CDR3 is 14 amino acids long. CDR1 MNHNS and CDR2 SASEGT come from the germline V gene. The CDR3 loop is CASSEAGRRYGYTF. The CDR3 coding sequence is TGTGCCAGCAGTGAAGCGGGGAGGCGATATGGCTACACCTTC.

The chain links TRBV11-2 to TRBJ2-5, with 8 bases matching TRBD1. V was clipped by 1 base and J by 3 bases; unmatched bases: 4. The CDR3 runs 15 residues. The germline CDR1 and CDR2 sequences are SGHAT and FQNNGV. CDR3 protein: CASSLGQGWEETQYF. The DNA for the CDR3 is TGTGCCAGCAGCTTAGGACAGGGGTGGGAAGAGACCCAGTACTTC.

The chain recombines TRBV6-1 with TRBJ2-3, with unresolved D. Trimming took off 4 bases at V and 5 bases at J, with 10 bases between the two ends. Germline-derived CDR1 and CDR2 are MNHNS and SASEGT. The CDR3 length is 13 residues. The CDR3 reads CASSVRPGDTQYF. In DNA form, the CDR3 reads TGTGCCAGCAGTGTACGCCCTGGAGATACGCAGTATTTT.

This clonotype was observed a handful of times. V gene TRBV9 combines with J gene TRBJ2-1; tentative D call: TRBD1 (5 bases). Trimming shortened V by 4 bases and J by 5 bases, and 16 bases separated the two germline ends. Germline loops: CDR1 SGDLS, CDR2 YYNGEE. CDR3 length: 15 amino acids. CDR3 region: CASSSRQTLDNEQFF. The CDR3 DNA is TGTGCCAGCAGCTCCCGACAGACCCTCGACAATGAGCAGTTCTTC.